The clone carrying this T cell receptor beta chain has just a few counts. This specimen belongs to a study of T cell responses to AZD1222 COVID-19 vaccine. V lost 0 bases and J lost 6; bases outside the gene matches: 5. The length of the CDR3 is 15 residues. CDR1 is SGHRS and CDR2 is YFSETQ in the germline V gene. Sequenced by immunoSEQ multiplex PCR; TCRdb stores in-frame clones only, minus some. The table includes more than 50,000 clones, 84% detected once. V is TRBV5-1 and J is TRBJ2-2, with 7 bases matching TRBD2. The sequencing used peripheral blood, collected on day 0 of AZD1222 vaccination. The source is an adult in good health. Here the CDR3 DNA reads TGCGCCAGCAGCTTGGGTCTAGCGGCGTCCGGGGAGCTGTTTTTT. This encodes CASSLGLAASGELFF.